This TCR beta chain was profiled in a study of OX40 agonist ivuxolimab in advanced cancers. At the level of the study: The study treated patients with ivuxolimab, an agonistic anti-OX40 (CD134) antibody. Allowance was made for prior anti-PD-1, anti-PD-L1 or anti-CTLA-4 therapy, and around 44% had some. Ivuxolimab doses were 0.01, 0.1, 0.3, 1.5, 3 or 10 mg/kg every 2 weeks.

Autoimmune disease history or systemic immunosuppression disqualified patients. Some clones are missing from TCRdb's copy, which holds only in-frame ones; the method was immunoSEQ multiplex PCR. The repertoire holds roughly 110,000 clones, with roughly nine tenths as singletons. The ends were cut back, 5 bases at V and 0 bases at J, with 22 bases in the middle. CDR1 SGHAT and CDR2 FQDESV come from the germline V gene (reference sequence). This CDR3 has 18 amino acids. The sequences come from CD4+ or CD8+ T cells sorted from blood, collected in a trial of the OX40 agonist ivuxolimab. This receptor was obtained from an adult with an advanced solid tumor such as melanoma, head and neck, liver or kidney cancer. The rearrangement links TRBV11-1 to TRBJ1-1; D might be TRBD1 (5 bases). The CDR3 region is CASSPLMGGMGMNTEAFF. DNA for the CDR3: TGTGCCAGCAGCCCGCTGATGGGGGGGATGGGGATGAACACTGAAGCTTTCTTT.